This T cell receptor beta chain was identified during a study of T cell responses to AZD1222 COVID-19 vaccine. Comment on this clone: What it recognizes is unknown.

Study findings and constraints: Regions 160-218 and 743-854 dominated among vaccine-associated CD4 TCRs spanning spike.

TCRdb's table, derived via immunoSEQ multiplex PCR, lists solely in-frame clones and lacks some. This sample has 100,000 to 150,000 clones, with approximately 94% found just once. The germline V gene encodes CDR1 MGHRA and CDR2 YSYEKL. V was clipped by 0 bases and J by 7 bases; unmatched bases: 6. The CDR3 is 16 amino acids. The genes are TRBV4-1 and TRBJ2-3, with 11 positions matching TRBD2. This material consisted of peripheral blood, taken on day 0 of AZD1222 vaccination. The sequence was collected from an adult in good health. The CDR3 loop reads CASSQDVAGGPHTQYF. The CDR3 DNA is TGCGCCAGCAGCCAAGATGTAGCGGGAGGGCCACATACGCAGTATTTT.